This T cell receptor (beta chain) was sequenced in a study of blood T cell repertoires in COVID-19. About the study: From T cells, B-cell-depleted T cells, or PBMCs came the material, which was cDNA or gDNA.

The authors' processing: Reference gene primer amplification in the assay estimated nucleated cell counts. TCRdb's copy holds only in-frame clones and misses some; the assay was immunoSEQ multiplex PCR. The V and J calls and clone size come from that table; D and trimming were worked out from the DNA. The sample lists roughly 95,000 clones; roughly 86% were seen once. In germline, CDR1 is WSHSY, CDR2 SAAADI. CDR3 length: 14 amino acids. Unmatched junction bases numbered 5, after V lost 6 bases and J lost 3 bases. The chain carries TRBV10-2 and TRBJ2-1; 7 nucleotides agree with TRBD2. This clonotype was sampled from a man between 50 and 59 years old with active or convalescent COVID-19. The sample consisted of peripheral blood. CDR3 sequence (DNA): TGCGCCAGCAGGAAGCGGGGCATCTACAATGAGCAGTTCTTC. Its translation is CASRKRGIYNEQFF.